These 28 T cell receptor beta chains share one sample of origin, sequenced in a study of CXCR3-negative and CXCR3-positive naive CD8 T cells. TRB cDNA libraries were made by UMI-labeled 5' RACE. TCRdb re-called the 5' RACE reads and gives one entry per CDR3 protein, without DNA. This table lists roughly 89,000 distinct CDR3 sequences. The sample comprised naive CXCR3- CD8+ T cells from blood. Subset in this sample: CD45RO-CCR7+CD27+CD95- naive CD8+ T cells lacking CXCR3 (TNR3-). The receptor set was obtained from a human donor in good health. Some clones in this sample may be carry-over from other donors' samples.

The V call is TRBV20-1, the J call TRBJ2-1; TCRdb returns TRBD2, unconfirmable since there is no DNA. CDR1 and CDR2 from the germline V gene are DFQATT and SNEGSKA (reference sequence). The CDR3 length is 13 residues. The CDR3 is CSARETSDPKQFF.

The chain joins TRBV14 to TRBJ2-1; without DNA, the TCRdb call of TRBD2 cannot be checked. This CDR3 comprises 16 residues. The germline gives CDR1 SGHDN, CDR2 FVKESK. The CDR3 is CASSPHSLPSYNEQFF.

This chain links TRBV29-1 with TRBJ1-1; there is no DNA to check the TCRdb D call of TRBD1. Looked up from germline, CDR1 is SQVTM and CDR2 is ANQGSEA. There are 16 residues in the CDR3. The CDR3 protein is CSVEDPKTGAEPEAFF.

This rearrangement joins TRBV7-9 to TRBJ2-1; lacking DNA, the TRBD2 call made by TCRdb goes unchecked. The CDR3 covers 11 residues. Germline lookup yields CDR1 SEHNR and CDR2 FQNEAQ (reference sequence). The CDR3 reads CASREGNEQFF. The full variable domain, completed using reference TRBV7-9 and TRBJ2-1, is DTGVSQNPRHKITKRGQNVTFRCDPISEHNRLYWYRQTLGQGPEFLTYFQNEAQLEKSRLLSDRFSAERPKGSFSTLEIQRTEQGDSAMYLCASREGNEQFFGPGTRLTVL.

This chain's CDR3 is CSVVEGSSTEQYF. This chain uses TRBV29-1 with TRBJ2-7; the TCRdb D gene call, TRBD2, has no DNA to confirm it. There are 13 residues in the CDR3. CDR1 is SQVTM and CDR2 is ANQGSEA in the germline V gene.

The chain couples TRBV7-9 to TRBJ2-3; the TCRdb D gene call, TRBD2, has no DNA to confirm it. This CDR3 has 15 residues. Germline lookup yields CDR1 SEHNR and CDR2 FQNEAQ (reference sequence). This CDR3 is CASSPGTSGGDTQYF.

The chain has TRBV4-2 and TRBJ1-2; with no DNA, the TCRdb D assignment of TRBD1 cannot be verified. CDR1 and CDR2 (germline): LGHNA, YNFKEQ. The CDR3 has 15 amino acids. The CDR3 spells CASSDPGTGYDGYTF.

This rearrangement joins TRBV7-9 to TRBJ1-2; TCRdb proposes TRBD1, but this gene call is untestable without DNA. This CDR3 spans 12 amino acids. Looked up from germline, CDR1 is SEHNR and CDR2 is FQNEAQ (reference sequence). The CDR3 is CASSSPGNGYTF.

The chain combines TRBV29-1 with TRBJ1-2; checking the TCRdb D call of TRBD1 is not possible without DNA. This CDR3 spans 15 amino acids. Germline CDR1 SQVTM, CDR2 ANQGSEA. The CDR3 is CSVEGDQQGLGRYTF. Combining the CDR3 with reference TRBV29-1 and TRBJ1-2 gives the whole variable domain SAVISQKPSRDICQRGTSLTIQCQVDSQVTMMFWYRQQPGQSLTLIATANQGSEATYESGFVIDKFPISRPNLTFSTLTVSNMSPEDSSIYLCSVEGDQQGLGRYTFGSGTRLTVV.

V gene TRBV10-3 combines with J gene TRBJ2-1. Germline V lookup: CDR1 ENHRY, CDR2 SYGVKD. CDR3 length equals 12 residues. CDR3: CATRDSKNEQFF.

The genes are TRBV28 and TRBJ2-7; TCRdb picks TRBD1, but there is no DNA to check that call. The CDR3 length is 15 residues. Germline CDR1 reads MDHEN; CDR2 reads SYDVKM. The CDR3: CASSYADTTAYEQYF.

The chain is built from TRBV2 and TRBJ2-5. CDR3 length: 16 residues. In germline, CDR1 is SNHLY, CDR2 FYNNEI. CDR3 in amino acids: CASSDSGQHIQETQYF.

The chain couples TRBV4-1 to TRBJ1-1. Germline CDR1 is MGHRA and CDR2 is YSYEKL. CDR3 length: 14 residues. CDR3 residues: CASSQVAANTEAFF.

V gene TRBV2 combines with J gene TRBJ2-5; TCRdb picks TRBD1, but there is no DNA to check that call. This CDR3 is built from 16 residues. The V gene's germline CDR1 is SNHLY and CDR2 FYNNEI. The CDR3 spells CASSEMTGGFEETQYF.

The chain joins TRBV2 to TRBJ2-1. CDR1 SNHLY and CDR2 FYNNEI come from the germline V gene. The CDR3 length is 14 residues. CDR3 sequence: CASSADSSYNEQFF.

The chain couples TRBV30 to TRBJ2-1; TCRdb reports TRBD1, a call that lacks DNA to check it against. Germline-derived CDR1 and CDR2 are GTSNPN and SVGIG (reference sequence). The CDR3 is made up of 13 amino acids. CDR3 in amino acids: CAGDRGPRNEQFF.

The chain employs TRBV14 and TRBJ2-7. This CDR3 has 15 residues. Germline assignment: CDR1 SGHDN and CDR2 FVKESK. This chain's CDR3 is CASSPDRKKTYEQYF.

The rearrangement joins TRBV18 to TRBJ2-3. Germline CDR1 KGHSH, CDR2 LQKENI. This CDR3 spans 18 amino acids. The CDR3 sequence is CASSPTPSGMSGTDTQYF.

The chain links TRBV29-1 to TRBJ2-1; TCRdb outputs TRBD1, but without DNA this stays unchecked. The germline V gene has CDR1 SQVTM and CDR2 ANQGSEA. The CDR3 totals 17 residues. The CDR3 region is CNAEPGGEQVPHNEQFF.

This rearrangement joins TRBV28 to TRBJ2-2; the D call of TRBD1 rests on TCRdb alone, since no DNA is present to check it. CDR3 length: 16 residues. CDR1 and CDR2 (germline): MDHEN, SYDVKM. CDR3 sequence: CASSTGDGGDTGELFF.

The genes are TRBV28 and TRBJ2-7; lacking DNA, the TRBD2 call made by TCRdb goes unchecked. Germline-derived CDR1 and CDR2 are MDHEN and SYDVKM. The CDR3 extends over 16 amino acids. CDR3 in amino acids: CASSGSSGPTYYEQYF. The full variable domain, its missing parts supplied by reference TRBV28 and TRBJ2-7, is DVKVTQSSRYLVKRTGEKVFLECVQDMDHENMFWYRQDPGLGLRLIYFSYDVKMKEKGDIPEGYSVSREKKERFSLILESASTNQTSMYLCASSGSSGPTYYEQYFGPGTRLTVT.

The chain couples TRBV6-6 to TRBJ2-6; checking the TCRdb D call of TRBD1 is not possible without DNA. The CDR3 is made up of 15 amino acids. In germline, CDR1 is MNHNY, CDR2 SVGAGI (reference sequence). This chain's CDR3 is CASIKGHSGANVLTF.

The chain couples TRBV29-1 to TRBJ2-7; the D call from TCRdb, TRBD1, cannot be confirmed without DNA. The length of the CDR3 is 12 residues. The V gene's germline CDR1 is SQVTM and CDR2 ANQGSEA. CDR3 loop: CSVWTASYEQYF.

The chain joins TRBV7-2 to TRBJ2-1; without DNA, the TCRdb call of TRBD2 cannot be checked. Germline CDR1 is SGHTA and CDR2 is FQGNSA. The CDR3 loop spans 15 amino acids. The CDR3 protein is CASSLGSQGGYEQFF.

The chain couples TRBV7-7 to TRBJ2-7; TCRdb reports TRBD2, a call that lacks DNA to check it against. This CDR3 has 15 amino acids. Germline-derived CDR1 and CDR2 are SSHAT and FNYEAQ (reference sequence). The CDR3 is CASSLGTSGDYEQYF.

This chain uses TRBV7-6 with TRBJ1-1. Germline lookup yields CDR1 SGHVS and CDR2 FNYEAQ. The CDR3 is 14 amino acids. This CDR3 reads CASSAHRDSNEAFF.

This chain connects TRBV5-1 to TRBJ1-6. Germline V gene sequence: CDR1 SGHRS, CDR2 YFSETQ. The CDR3 runs 14 residues. CDR3 loop: CASSLGDYNSPLHF.

The J gene is TRBJ1-1, the V gene TRBV6-2 or TRBV6-3; TCRdb proposes TRBD1, but this gene call is untestable without DNA. CDR1 and CDR2 (germline): MNHEY, SVGEGT. The CDR3 length is 14 residues. The CDR3 loop reads CATERGFGTTEAFF.